The 8 T cell receptor beta chains below all came from one sample that was sequenced in a study of regulatory T cells in long-lasting Graves disease (dated by TCRdb to about 2021). Receptor amplification or capture employed multiplex PCR. TCRdb records Illumina HiSeq 4000 as the sequencer. TCR beta libraries were built with iRepertoire HTBI primers and Arm-PCR amplification of CDR3 regions. TCRdb reanalyzed the raw reads on its own, using fastp at Q25 for trimming and MiXCR for clone calling, and kept in-frame beta chains. Rows with one shared CDR3 protein collapse into an entry with the most common genes and DNA. This sample is represented by about 530,000 distinct CDR3 sequences; more than 15% of them were singletons. 25% of the sample is in the top ten clones. Reading the label with the study, this specimen's time point is: newly diagnosed GD, antithyroid drugs for less than 3 months. For both TCR sequencing and RNA sequencing, RNA was extracted from PBMCs using TRIzol.

This sample was shared with a second study, whose subject was T cells in Graves' hyperthyroidism and ophthalmopathy.

Material: peripheral blood mononuclear cells (PBMCs), obtained at new diagnosis, from a patient treated with antithyroid drugs. These receptors were obtained from a woman in her forties or fifties with Graves disease. Donor details come from another sample of the same person, matched by shared clones.

This clonotype was counted a few times. The chain joins TRBV6-1 to TRBJ1-4; TRBD1 matches 9 bases. The germline V gene has CDR1 MNHNS and CDR2 SASEGT. The CDR3 is 19 amino acids. V lost 6 bases, J lost 2 bases, and 16 bases stayed unmatched. CDR3 sequence (DNA): TGTGCCAGCAGCGTGAAAACCGGGACAGGGATGGGGACTAATGAAAAACTGTTTTTT. This codes for CASSVKTGTGMGTNEKLFF.

The chain recombines TRBV7-9 with TRBJ1-6; no clear D. The CDR3 length is 14 residues. CDR1 and CDR2 (germline): SEHNR, FQNEAQ (reference sequence). Trimming pared 1 base from V and 7 bases from J, leaving 8 bases between. The CDR3 region is CASSLGGVNSPLHF. DNA of the CDR3: TGTGCCAGCAGCTTAGGAGGAGTAAATTCACCCCTCCACTTT.

The rearrangement joins TRBV20-1 to TRBJ1-1; no clear D gene. Germline CDR1 is DFQATT and CDR2 is SNEGSKA (reference sequence). V lost 7 bases to trimming and J lost 3 bases, with 12 bases between them. CDR3 length equals 12 residues. CDR3 in DNA: TGCAGTGTGGAGGTCGGTTACACTGAAGCTTTCTTT. Encoded protein: CSVEVGYTEAFF.

V and J are TRBV2 and TRBJ2-1; TRBD2 agrees at 10 bases. Germline V gives CDR1 SNHLY, CDR2 FYNNEI. V gave up 1 base and J gave up 12 bases; unmatched junction bases: 3. The CDR3 has 13 residues. The CDR3 region has the DNA TGTGCCAGCAGTGAAGAGCGGGGGGGCAGGCAGTTCTTC. It codes for CASSEERGGRQFF.

In its sample, this clonotype was seen a few times. This chain links TRBV12-3 or TRBV12-4 with TRBJ2-1; D unclear. V was pared by 2 bases and J by 8 bases, with 7 bases between. The CDR3 is 12 residues long. The CDR3 reads CASSLNPYEQFF. In DNA, the CDR3 is TGTGCCAGCAGTTTAAATCCCTATGAGCAGTTCTTC.

This clonotype has ten or more counts. The chain joins TRBV5-1 to TRBJ1-1, with 8 positions matching TRBD1. The CDR3 extends over 15 amino acids. Germline lookup yields CDR1 SGHRS and CDR2 YFSETQ. After removal of 4 bases from V and 4 bases from J, the junction contained 9 bases not matched to a gene. CDR3 residues: CASSLQQGGTTEAFF. The CDR3 bases are TGCGCCAGCAGCCTTCAACAGGGGGGGACCACTGAAGCTTTCTTT.

J is TRBJ2-1 and V is TRBV6-5; 14 nucleotides align to TRBD2. The trim removed 2 bases at V and 1 base at J, leaving 7 bases unmatched. CDR3 length: 19 residues. Germline V gene data show CDR1 as MNHEY and CDR2 as SVGAGI. DNA for the CDR3: TGTGCCAGCAGTTACCGCAAGACTAGCGGGGGGGCTTCCTACAATGAGCAGTTCTTC. It is translated as CASSYRKTSGGASYNEQFF.

This clonotype was seen a few times. Sequence at one end of the junction differs from germline and may be a read error. The chain is built from TRBV10-3 and TRBJ2-1; maybe TRBD1 (6 bases). The CDR3 length is 14 residues. Germline V lookup: CDR1 ENHRY, CDR2 SYGVKD. CDR3 in amino acids: CAIREWGRVNEQFF. The CDR3 region has the DNA TGTGCCATCAGGGAGTGGGGGCGCGTGAATGAGCAGTTCTTC.